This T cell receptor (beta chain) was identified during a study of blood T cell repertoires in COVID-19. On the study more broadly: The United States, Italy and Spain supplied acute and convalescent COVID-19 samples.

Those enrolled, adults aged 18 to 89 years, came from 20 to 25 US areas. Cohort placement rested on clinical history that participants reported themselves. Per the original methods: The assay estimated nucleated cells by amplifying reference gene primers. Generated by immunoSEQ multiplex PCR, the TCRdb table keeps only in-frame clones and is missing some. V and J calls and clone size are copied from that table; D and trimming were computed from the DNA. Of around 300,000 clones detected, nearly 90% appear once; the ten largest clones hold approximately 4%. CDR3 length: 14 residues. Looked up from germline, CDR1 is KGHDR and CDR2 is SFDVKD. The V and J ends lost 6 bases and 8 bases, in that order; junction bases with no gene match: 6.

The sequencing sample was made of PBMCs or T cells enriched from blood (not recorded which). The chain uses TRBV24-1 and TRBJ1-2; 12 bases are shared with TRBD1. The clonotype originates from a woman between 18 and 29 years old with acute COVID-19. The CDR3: CATSRGDRGPGYTF. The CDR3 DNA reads TGTGCCACCAGTCGGGGGGACAGGGGGCCAGGCTACACCTTC.